This entry lists 14 T cell receptor beta chains sequenced from one sample in a study of cytomegalovirus exposure and HLA in healthy donors. The PCR was carried out with 60 Vbeta primers and 13 Jbeta primers. Using immunoSEQ multiplex PCR, the repertoire was profiled, and TCRdb retains in-frame clones only, with some absent. The table lists 150,000 to 200,000 clones, approximately 85% of them singletons, with around a tenth in the top ten. Source material: PBMCs. Source of these receptors: a man in his late teens or twenties in good health and CMV-seropositive.

This chain links TRBV6-5 with TRBJ2-1, with D perhaps matching TRBD2 (6 bases). The CDR3 is made up of 13 amino acids. Trimming pared 8 bases from V and 8 bases from J, leaving 16 bases between. The germline V gene encodes CDR1 MNHEY and CDR2 SVGAGI. The chain's CDR3 is CASRGGFGDEQFF. The CDR3 DNA reads TGTGCCAGCCGAGGAGGGTTCGGCGATGAGCAGTTCTTC.

The V and J genes are TRBV5-1 and TRBJ2-1, with D hard to call. CDR1 and CDR2 (germline): SGHRS, YFSETQ. V was trimmed by 0 bases and J by 10 bases, leaving 14 bases between them. CDR3 length: 14 residues. The CDR3 reads CASSLEAFRVEQFF. CDR3 DNA: TGCGCCAGCAGCTTGGAGGCGTTCCGGGTAGAGCAGTTCTTC.

The chain is built from TRBV30 and TRBJ2-7, with 7 bases fitting TRBD1. The CDR3 runs to 12 residues. CDR1 and CDR2 from the germline V gene are GTSNPN and SVGIG (reference sequence). J gave up 2 bases and V 5 bases, and 3 bases lay outside the gene matches. The CDR3 DNA sequence: TGTGCCTGGGGCCAGGGGGCCTACGAGCAGTACTTC. Protein: CAWGQGAYEQYF.

V is TRBV4-3 and J is TRBJ2-1; perhaps TRBD1 as D (5 bases). In germline, CDR1 is LGHNA, CDR2 YSLEER. The CDR3 has 17 residues. V was shortened by 1 base and J by 3 bases, with 16 bases between the two germline ends. The CDR3 here is CASSQAPTGSFYNEQFF. CDR3 nucleotide sequence: TGCGCCAGCAGCCAAGCCCCAACAGGCTCCTTCTACAATGAGCAGTTCTTC.

V gene TRBV2 combines with J gene TRBJ2-5, with 13 bases matching TRBD2. V shed 6 bases, J shed 5 bases, and the junction held 6 bases outside the gene matches. Germline CDR1 is SNHLY and CDR2 is FYNNEI. The CDR3 runs 15 residues. CDR3 sequence reads: CASRAGTSGAETQYF. The CDR3 bases are TGTGCCAGCAGGGCCGGGACTAGCGGGGCGGAGACCCAGTACTTC.

In this sample, this clone turned up a few times. The gene calls are TRBV4-3 and TRBJ2-1, with 7 bases fitting TRBD2. CDR1 LGHNA and CDR2 YSLEER come from the germline V gene. The length of the CDR3 is 17 residues. The V gene end was trimmed by 1 base and the J gene end by 0 bases; junction bases not matched to a gene: 6. CDR3 amino acids: CASSQGVGGNSYNEQFF. The CDR3 DNA reads TGCGCCAGCAGCCAAGGGGTCGGGGGGAACTCCTACAATGAGCAGTTCTTC.

The table lists this clone with a few counts. The chain links TRBV5-4 to TRBJ2-5; tentatively, D is TRBD2 (5 bases). The CDR3 length is 13 residues. V lost 4 bases to trimming and J lost 5 bases, with 12 bases between them. Germline values: CDR1 SGHNT, CDR2 YYREEE (reference sequence). The CDR3 spells CASSPRERETQYF. The CDR3 DNA reads as TGTGCCAGCAGCCCTCGTGAGCGGGAGACCCAGTACTTC.

This clone was detected a few times. The chain carries TRBV5-4 and TRBJ1-2; a weak D match, TRBD1 (6 bases). Trimming removed 2 bases at V and 8 bases at J, with 13 bases between. Germline V gene data show CDR1 as SGHNT and CDR2 as YYREEE (reference sequence). CDR3 length: 13 amino acids. CDR3 bases: TGTGCCAGCAGCTTCTACAGGGTACCCGGCTACACCTTC. Residues: CASSFYRVPGYTF. Looking up the rest from reference TRBV5-4 and TRBJ1-2 gives the full variable domain: ETGVTQSPTHLIKTRGQQVTLRCSSQSGHNTVSWYQQALGQGPQFIFQYYREEENGRGNFPPRFSGLQFPNYSSELNVNALELDDSALYLCASSFYRVPGYTFGSGTRLTVV.

The rearrangement links TRBV10-3 to TRBJ2-7; 7 positions match TRBD1. V dropped 0 bases and J dropped 2; count of bases not matched to a gene: 4. Germline V gives CDR1 ENHRY, CDR2 SYGVKD. The CDR3 has 15 amino acids. CDR3 region: CAISESGQLAYEQYF. CDR3 bases: TGTGCCATCAGTGAGTCGGGACAGCTAGCCTACGAGCAGTACTTC.

V usage is TRBV7-2 and J usage is TRBJ2-7, with 15 nucleotides matching TRBD2. V lost 5 bases to trimming and J lost 3 bases; unmatched junction nucleotides: 11. CDR3 length: 18 amino acids. Germline CDR1 is SGHTA and CDR2 is FQGNSA. The CDR3 DNA is TGTGCCAGCAGCCCCAAGGGACTAGCGGGGGGTGCCCGCTACGAGCAGTACTTC. Residues: CASSPKGLAGGARYEQYF.

The chain carries TRBV18 and TRBJ1-5; D uncertain. This CDR3 is 16 amino acids long. The V gene lost 2 bases and the J gene lost 3 bases, with 14 bases spanning the gap. The germline gives CDR1 KGHSH, CDR2 LQKENI. The CDR3 sequence: CASSPSIGEYNQPQHF. The CDR3, as DNA: TGTGCCAGCTCACCATCGATCGGGGAATACAATCAGCCCCAGCATTTT.

The chain uses TRBV6-1 and TRBJ1-2, with D possibly matching TRBD1 (5 bases). The CDR3 is 13 amino acids. The V end lost 2 bases, the J end lost 7 bases, and 11 bases lay between the germline ends. Germline values: CDR1 MNHNS, CDR2 SASEGT. The CDR3 DNA follows: TGTGCCAGCAGTGAACAGGGCTTTGGTGGCTACACCTTC. Protein product: CASSEQGFGGYTF.

The chain employs TRBV7-9 and TRBJ2-7; possibly TRBD1 for D (6 bases). There are 14 residues in the CDR3. The germline V gene has CDR1 SEHNR and CDR2 FQNEAQ (reference sequence). V was trimmed by 4 bases and J by 0 bases, leaving 10 bases between them. CDR3 sequence reads: CASSSWTDSYEQYF. The DNA for the CDR3 is TGTGCCAGCAGCTCATGGACAGACTCCTACGAGCAGTACTTC.

The sample holds one count of this clone. One end of the junction varies from germline; a read error may be responsible. J is TRBJ2-1 and V is TRBV7-9, with a tentative D call TRBD2 (6 bases). Looked up from germline, CDR1 is SEHNR and CDR2 is FQNEAQ (reference sequence). CDR3 length: 15 residues. The CDR3 DNA sequence: TGTTCCAGCAGCCGGGACGGGGCGGGGATCGATGAGCAGTTCTTC. Translated: CSSSRDGAGIDEQFF.